Reported below is one TCR beta chain. Its cognate antigen is unknown. Losses at the gene ends were 6 bases for V and 0 bases for J; bases not matched to a gene: 13. This CDR3 contains 16 residues. Germline V gene sequence: CDR1 SQVTM, CDR2 ANQGSEA. A multiplex PCR was run with 60 Vbeta primers and 13 Jbeta primers. This table comes from immunoSEQ multiplex PCR, and its TCRdb copy is limited to in-frame clones, with some not included. The sample lists 130,000 or so clones; 77% were seen once. This sample stems from a study of cytomegalovirus exposure and HLA in healthy donors. Notes on the study in general: Associated with HLA alleles at 0.05 false discovery rate in a later analysis were over 15,000 TCR beta sequences.

Sequenced: PBMCs. The receptor comes from a woman aged 35 to 49 in good health and CMV-seronegative. The chain links TRBV29-1 to TRBJ2-7, with 8 bases fitting TRBD1. CDR3 amino acids: CSVTKPGQDYSYEQYF. Written as DNA, the CDR3 is TGCAGCGTGACAAAACCGGGACAGGACTACTCCTACGAGCAGTACTTC.